The next 7 T cell receptor beta chains were all read from a single sample in a study of shared clonotypes between healthy human individuals. Data came from immunoSEQ multiplex PCR; TCRdb stores just in-frame clones and leaves some out. The data contain about 1.1 million clones, 60% to 80% of them seen just once; the ten biggest clones take up 0.89%. Sequenced material: memory CD4+ T cells from PBMCs. Subset: CD45RA-negative fraction. The receptors shown here come from a man aged 18 to 30 in good health. Some clones in this sample may be carry-over from other donors' samples.

With regard to this clone: Other DNA sequences in the same sample also yield this CDR3. The rearrangement joins TRBV7-3 to TRBJ2-5; TRBD1 is a possible D gene (6 bases). Germline loops: CDR1 SGHTA, CDR2 FQGTGA. The CDR3 has 13 amino acids. Trimming cost V 5 bases and J 5 bases, with 12 bases left between them. The CDR3 DNA reads TGTGCCAGCAGCGCAGGGGCGCAGGAGACCCAGTACTTC. It is translated as CASSAGAQETQYF.

The chain joins TRBV5-1 to TRBJ2-6; TRBD1 matches 8 bases. V shed 6 bases, J shed 0 bases, and the junction held 2 bases outside the gene matches. Germline V CDR1 and CDR2: SGHRS, YFSETQ. The CDR3 totals 15 residues. The DNA for the CDR3 is TGCGCCAGCAACGGACAGGGCTCTGGGGCCAACGTCCTGACTTTC. Amino acid sequence: CASNGQGSGANVLTF.

The CDR3 sequence: CASSPRLAGPQETQYF. CDR3 in DNA: TGTGCCAGCTCACCACGTCTAGCGGGGCCACAAGAGACCCAGTACTTC. The chain carries TRBV18 and TRBJ2-5; 9 bases match TRBD2. Germline V gene data show CDR1 as KGHSH and CDR2 as LQKENI. The V gene end was trimmed by 1 base and the J gene end by 2 bases; junction bases not matched to a gene: 5. CDR3 length: 16 residues.

The chain links TRBV6-5 to TRBJ2-2, with 9 positions matching TRBD2. In germline, CDR1 is MNHEY, CDR2 SVGAGI. V dropped 0 bases and J dropped 7; count of bases not matched to a gene: 6. This CDR3 comprises 16 residues. CDR3 sequence (DNA): TGTGCCAGCAGTTACTCTGGCGGGAGGGCCGTCGGGGAGCTGTTTTTT. Translating gives CASSYSGGRAVGELFF.

The V call is TRBV6-5, the J call TRBJ1-5; D gene ambiguous. V was cut by 6 bases and J by 5 bases, with 11 bases left in between. Per germline, CDR1 MNHEY and CDR2 SVGAGI. The CDR3 has 13 residues. The CDR3 sequence is CASRQTFDQPQHF. In nucleotides, the CDR3 is TGTGCCAGCAGGCAAACGTTTGATCAGCCCCAGCATTTT.

V gene TRBV7-2 combines with J gene TRBJ2-7; the match to TRBD2 covers 9 bases. This CDR3 has 17 residues. V lost 2 bases, J lost 3 bases, and 11 bases stayed unmatched. Per the germline V gene, CDR1 is SGHTA and CDR2 is FQGNSA. DNA of the CDR3: TGTGCCAGCAGCTTAAGAGAGGCTAGCGGGACCCACTACGAGCAGTACTTC. Amino acid sequence: CASSLREASGTHYEQYF.

The rearrangement joins TRBV5-1 to TRBJ2-2; the D is unclear. Trimming took off 5 bases at V and 2 bases at J, with 13 bases between the two ends. The CDR3 loop spans 15 amino acids. Per germline, CDR1 SGHRS and CDR2 YFSETQ. Written as DNA, the CDR3 is TGCGCCAGCAGGTGGACGGGCCTCAACACCGGGGAGCTGTTTTTT. As protein: CASRWTGLNTGELFF.